This T cell receptor (beta chain) was sequenced during a study of tissue T cells after allogeneic stem cell transplantation. Study findings and constraints: Limitations included a small, clinically heterogeneous cohort and limited sampling depth. Tissue-detected TCR repertoire was only partly captured by blood and spleen T cells. Across patients, clones rarely overlapped, yet motif clusters were shared tissue-specifically. The study did not identify alloreactive or antigen-specific tissue TCRs, and some clones might be persisting host cells.

Details on this clone: Its specificity is unknown.

Only in-frame clones appear in the TCRdb table, and some are missing; sequencing was by immunoSEQ multiplex PCR. The sample lists thousands of clones; around 60% were seen once. The specimen comprised duodenum tissue, sampled at autopsy. This TCR was sampled from a woman aged 18-49 years with breast cancer.

DNA for the CDR3: TGTGCCAGCAGTACATCTAGTTGGGACGGAGTTTTGAGGGGCTACACCTTC. Encoded protein: CASSTSSWDGVLRGYTF. The rearrangement uses TRBV28 and TRBJ1-2, with D maybe TRBD1 (5 bases). This CDR3 spans 17 amino acids. Germline CDR1 reads MDHEN; CDR2 reads SYDVKM. The V gene lost 5 bases and the J gene lost 8 bases, with 27 bases spanning the gap.